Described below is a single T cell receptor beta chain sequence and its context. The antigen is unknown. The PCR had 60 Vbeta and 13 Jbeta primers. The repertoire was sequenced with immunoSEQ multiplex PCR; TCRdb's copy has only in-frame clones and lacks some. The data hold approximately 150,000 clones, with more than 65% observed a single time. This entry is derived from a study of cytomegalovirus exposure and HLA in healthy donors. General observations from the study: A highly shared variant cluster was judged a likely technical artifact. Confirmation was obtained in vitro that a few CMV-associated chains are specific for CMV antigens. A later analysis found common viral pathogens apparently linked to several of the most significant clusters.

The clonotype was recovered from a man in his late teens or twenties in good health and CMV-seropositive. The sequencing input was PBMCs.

The CDR3 DNA reads TGTGCCAGCAGCGCCCCATCGGTCTATGGCACCGGGGAGCTGTTTTTT. Translated, it gives CASSAPSVYGTGELFF. The chain employs TRBV13 and TRBJ2-2, with no clear D. The CDR3 consists of 16 residues. Germline values: CDR1 PRHDT, CDR2 FYEKMQ (reference sequence). V was cut by 5 bases and J by 4 bases, with 17 bases left in between.